Below, one T cell receptor (beta chain) is given with its context. Because the CDR3's place on the DNA is in doubt, the DNA is left out and the CDR3 is given as listed by TCRdb. Time point: before trial treatment. Advanced solid tumors without tumor-infiltrating lymphocytes were required for inclusion. These data come from a study of low-dose radiotherapy and immunotherapy resistance in tumors. Study context: Intravenous ipilimumab 1 mg/kg every six weeks was given with nivolumab 240 mg every two weeks.

Gene-specific TRAV and TRBV primers were used for first-strand cDNA, covering alpha and beta chains. Amplification of TCRs used a constant-region primer and V-primer adapter for around 19 PCR cycles. It was by in vitro transcription that isolated mRNA was amplified. TCRdb passed the reads through MiXCR, listing each CDR3 protein once. In the table there are around 90,000 distinct CDR3 sequences, approximately 20% of which are singletons. The CDR3 is made up of 19 amino acids, end residues included. The chain recombines TRBV23-1 with TRBJ2-2; the table's D call of TRBD1 was not tested on the DNA. TRBV23-1 is marked as an open reading frame, function uncertain. The sample was PBMCs, taken before treatment. This receptor was identified in a male donor with prostate cancer. CDR3: CASSQSPGQPQEHRGAVFF.